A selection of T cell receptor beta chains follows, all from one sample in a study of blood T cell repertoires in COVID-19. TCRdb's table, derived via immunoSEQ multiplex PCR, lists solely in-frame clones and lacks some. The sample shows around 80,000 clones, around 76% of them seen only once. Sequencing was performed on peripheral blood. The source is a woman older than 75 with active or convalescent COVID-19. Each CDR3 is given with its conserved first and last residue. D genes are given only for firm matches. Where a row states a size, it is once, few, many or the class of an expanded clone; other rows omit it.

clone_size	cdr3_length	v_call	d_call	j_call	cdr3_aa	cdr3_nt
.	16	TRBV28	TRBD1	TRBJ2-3	CASSSDTGGSADTQYF	TGTGCCAGCAGTTCCGATACAGGGGGTAGCGCAGATACGCAGTATTTT
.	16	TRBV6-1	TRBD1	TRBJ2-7	CASSETPGQFPYEQYF	TGTGCCAGCAGTGAAACCCCGGGACAGTTCCCCTACGAGCAGTACTTC
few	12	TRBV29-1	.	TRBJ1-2	CSVGQGRGGYTF	TGCAGCGTTGGGCAAGGGAGAGGCGGCTACACCTTC
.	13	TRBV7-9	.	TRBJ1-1	CASSGGGGAEAFF	TGTGCCAGCAGCGGCGGCGGTGGGGCAGAAGCTTTCTTT
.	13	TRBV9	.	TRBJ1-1	CASSVEQNTEAFF	TGTGCCAGCAGCGTAGAGCAGAACACTGAAGCTTTCTTT
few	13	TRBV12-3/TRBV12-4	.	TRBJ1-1	CASLLPNRAEAFF	TGTGCCAGCCTTCTCCCGAACAGGGCAGAAGCTTTCTTT
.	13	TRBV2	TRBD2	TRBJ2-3	CASSDGSGGSQYF	TGTGCCAGCAGTGACGGGAGCGGGGGGTCGCAGTATTTT
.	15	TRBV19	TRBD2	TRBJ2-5	CASSIRLAVQETQYF	TGTGCCAGTAGTATACGGCTAGCGGTTCAAGAGACCCAGTACTTC
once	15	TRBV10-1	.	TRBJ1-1	CASSDRRGRNTEAFF	TGCGCCAGCAGTGATCGCAGGGGCCGTAACACTGAAGCTTTCTTT
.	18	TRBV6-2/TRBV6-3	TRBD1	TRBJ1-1	CASSKQGAGSFMNTEAFF	TGTGCCAGCAGTAAACAGGGGGCCGGTAGTTTCATGAACACTGAAGCTTTCTTT
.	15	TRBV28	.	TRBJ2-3	CASSFGLPEADTQYF	TGTGCCAGCAGTTTCGGACTACCAGAGGCAGATACGCAGTATTTT
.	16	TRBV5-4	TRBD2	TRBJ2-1	CAGSPSGAGGYNEQFF	TGTGCCGGCAGCCCTTCCGGAGCGGGGGGGTACAATGAGCAGTTCTTC
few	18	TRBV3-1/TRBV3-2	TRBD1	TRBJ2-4	CASSQEEKEQGAKNIQYF	TGTGCCAGCAGCCAAGAGGAAAAGGAACAGGGGGCCAAAAACATTCAGTACTTC
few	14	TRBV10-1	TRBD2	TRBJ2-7	CASSLAGGPYEQYF	TGCGCCAGCAGTCTAGCGGGGGGCCCCTACGAGCAGTACTTC
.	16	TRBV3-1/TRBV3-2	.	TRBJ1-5	CASIPRGGKSNQPQHF	TGTGCCAGCATCCCTCGCGGGGGAAAAAGCAATCAGCCCCAGCATTTT
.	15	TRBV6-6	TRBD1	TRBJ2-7	CASKTDRVRNYEQYF	TGTGCCAGCAAGACGGACAGGGTGAGAAACTACGAGCAGTACTTC
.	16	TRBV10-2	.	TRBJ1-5	CASSESPGNSNQPQHF	TGCGCCAGCAGTGAGTCTCCCGGGAATTCAAATCAGCCCCAGCATTTT
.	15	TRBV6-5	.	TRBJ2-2	CASSYWAPETGELFF	TGTGCCAGCAGTTACTGGGCCCCAGAGACCGGGGAGCTGTTTTTT
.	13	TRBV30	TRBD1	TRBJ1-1	CAWSGTGGTEAFF	TGTGCCTGGAGTGGGACAGGGGGCACTGAAGCTTTCTTT
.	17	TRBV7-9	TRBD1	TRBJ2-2	CASSLVHRGPATGELFF	TGTGCCAGCAGCTTAGTCCACAGGGGGCCGGCCACCGGGGAGCTGTTTTTT
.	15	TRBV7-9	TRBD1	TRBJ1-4	CASSPTGQLNEKLFF	TGTGCCAGCAGCCCCACGGGACAGCTTAATGAAAAACTGTTTTTT
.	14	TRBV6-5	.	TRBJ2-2	CASSPLSNTGELFF	TGTGCCAGCAGTCCTCTCTCGAACACCGGGGAGCTGTTTTTT
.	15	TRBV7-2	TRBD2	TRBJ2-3	CASSLSSGVSNTQYF	TGTGCCAGCAGCTTATCTAGCGGGGTTTCGAATACGCAGTATTTT
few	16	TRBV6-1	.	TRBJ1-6	CASSDRVSWGNSPLHF	TGTGCCAGCAGTGACAGGGTTTCGTGGGGTAATTCACCCCTCCACTTT
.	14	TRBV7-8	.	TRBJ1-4	CASSFRTVNEKLFF	TGTGCCAGCAGCTTCAGGACAGTCAATGAAAAACTGTTTTTT
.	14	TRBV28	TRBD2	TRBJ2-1	CASRTSGGGHEQFF	TGTGCCAGCAGGACTAGCGGGGGGGGTCATGAGCAGTTCTTC
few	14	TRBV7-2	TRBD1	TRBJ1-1	CASSLPTGATEAFF	TGTGCCAGCAGCCTTCCGACAGGGGCCACTGAAGCTTTCTTT
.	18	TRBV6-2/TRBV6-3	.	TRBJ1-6	CASSYEGRALENNSPLHF	TGTGCCAGCAGTTACGAGGGCCGGGCATTAGAGAATAATTCACCCCTCCACTTT
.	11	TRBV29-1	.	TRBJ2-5	CSASRQETQYF	TGCAGCGCTAGTCGGCAAGAGACCCAGTACTTC
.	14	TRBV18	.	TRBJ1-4	CASSLRETNEKLFF	TGTGCCAGCTCACTTCGGGAGACTAATGAAAAACTGTTTTTT
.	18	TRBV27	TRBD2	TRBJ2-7	CASSPASLAGLQSYEQYF	TGTGCCAGCAGCCCTGCGTCCCTAGCGGGACTGCAATCCTACGAGCAGTACTTC
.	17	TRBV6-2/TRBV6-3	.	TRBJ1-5	CASSYPPSGYSNQPQHF	TGTGCCAGCAGTTACCCCCCCTCGGGTTATAGCAATCAGCCCCAGCATTTT
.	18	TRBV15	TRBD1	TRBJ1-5	CATSSAGTGFERGQPQHF	TGTGCCACCAGCAGTGCCGGGACAGGGTTCGAAAGGGGTCAGCCCCAGCATTTT
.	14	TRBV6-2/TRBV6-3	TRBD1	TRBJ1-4	CASSSTGDAEKLFF	TGTGCCAGCAGCTCGACAGGGGACGCTGAAAAACTGTTTTTT
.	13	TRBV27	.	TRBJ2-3	CASSFSRVGTQYF	TGTGCCAGCAGTTTCTCCAGGGTTGGAACGCAGTATTTT
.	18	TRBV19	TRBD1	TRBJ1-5	CASSIGTGTLGSNQPQHF	TGTGCCAGTAGTATTGGGACAGGGACCCTTGGGAGCAATCAGCCCCAGCATTTT
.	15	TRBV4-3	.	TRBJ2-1	CASSQEGLPHNEQFF	TGCGCCAGCAGCCAAGAAGGACTACCCCACAATGAGCAGTTCTTC
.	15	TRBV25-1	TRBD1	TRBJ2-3	CASSAWDSYTDTQYF	TGTGCCAGCAGTGCCTGGGACAGCTATACAGATACGCAGTATTTT
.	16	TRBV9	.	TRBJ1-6	CASSVSGAPNNSPLHF	TGTGCCAGCAGCGTATCAGGCGCTCCCAACAATTCACCCCTCCACTTT
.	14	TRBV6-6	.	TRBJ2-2	CASKDVQGTGELFF	TGTGCCAGCAAAGATGTCCAGGGCACCGGGGAGCTGTTTTTT
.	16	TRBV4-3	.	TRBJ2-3	CASSQDLAGATDTQYF	TGCGCCAGCAGCCAAGATCTAGCAGGGGCAACAGATACGCAGTATTTT
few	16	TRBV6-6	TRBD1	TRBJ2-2	CASRPRTGTSTGELFF	TGTGCCAGCAGACCAAGGACAGGCACGAGCACCGGGGAGCTGTTTTTT
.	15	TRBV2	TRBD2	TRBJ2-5	CASRERGLEQETQYF	TGTGCCAGCAGGGAAAGGGGACTAGAGCAAGAGACCCAGTACTTC
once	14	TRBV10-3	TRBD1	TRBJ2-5	CAISSGQSRETQYF	TGTGCCATCAGTTCGGGACAGTCTAGAGAGACCCAGTACTTC
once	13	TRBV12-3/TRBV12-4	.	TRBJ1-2	CASSRDTGYGYTF	TGTGCCAGCAGCCGGGACACTGGCTATGGCTACACCTTC
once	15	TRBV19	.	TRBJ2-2	CASSGRTGNTGELFF	TGTGCCAGTAGTGGGAGGACAGGAAACACCGGGGAGCTGTTTTTT
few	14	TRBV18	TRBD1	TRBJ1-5	CASSLGQGNQPQHF	TGTGCCAGCTCACTTGGACAGGGCAATCAGCCCCAGCATTTT
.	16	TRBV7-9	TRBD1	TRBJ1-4	CASSPTPTGGGLRLFF	TGTGCCAGCAGCCCCACCCCCACAGGGGGCGGGCTGAGGCTGTTTTTT
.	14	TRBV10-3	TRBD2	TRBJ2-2	CAIASSGGAGELFF	TGTGCCATCGCCAGTAGCGGGGGGGCCGGGGAGCTGTTTTTT
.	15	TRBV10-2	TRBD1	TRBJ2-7	CASSDFTTGSYEQYF	TGCGCCAGCAGTGACTTCACGACAGGGAGCTACGAGCAGTACTTC
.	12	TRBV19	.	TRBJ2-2	CASSLSTGELFF	TGTGCCAGTAGTCTCAGCACCGGGGAGCTGTTTTTT
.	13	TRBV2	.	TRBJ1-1	CASSLQGSTEAFF	TGTGCCAGCAGTTTACAGGGAAGCACTGAAGCTTTCTTT
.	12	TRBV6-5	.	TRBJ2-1	CARGRRCNEQFF	TGTGCCAGGGGGAGGCGGTGCAATGAGCAGTTCTTC
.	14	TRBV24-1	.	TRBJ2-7	CATTPPHFSYEQYF	TGTGCCACCACACCACCTCACTTCTCCTACGAGCAGTACTTC
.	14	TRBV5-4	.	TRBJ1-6	CASSLAGVVGPLHF	TGTGCCAGCAGCTTGGCCGGGGTTGTGGGGCCCCTCCACTTT